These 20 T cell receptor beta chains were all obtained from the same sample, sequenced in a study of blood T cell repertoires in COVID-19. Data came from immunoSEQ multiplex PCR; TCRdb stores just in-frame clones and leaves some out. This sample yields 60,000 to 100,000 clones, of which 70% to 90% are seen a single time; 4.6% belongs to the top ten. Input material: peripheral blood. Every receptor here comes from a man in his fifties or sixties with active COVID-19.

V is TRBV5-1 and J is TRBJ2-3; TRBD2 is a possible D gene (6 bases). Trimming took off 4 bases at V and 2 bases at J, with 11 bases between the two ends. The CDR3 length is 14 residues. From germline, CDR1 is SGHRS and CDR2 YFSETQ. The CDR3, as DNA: TGCGCCAGCAGCCGGAGGGGTACCACAGATACGCAGTATTTT. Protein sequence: CASSRRGTTDTQYF.

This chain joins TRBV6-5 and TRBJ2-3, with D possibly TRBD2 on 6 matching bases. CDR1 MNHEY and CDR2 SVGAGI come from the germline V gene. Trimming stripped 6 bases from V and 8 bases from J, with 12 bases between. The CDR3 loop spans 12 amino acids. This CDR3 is CASSPTGGTQYF. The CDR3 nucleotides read TGTGCCAGCAGCCCCACCGGGGGTACGCAGTATTTT.

CDR3 sequence reads: CASEQVNEQYF. The CDR3 DNA follows: TGTGCCAGCGAACAGGTCAACGAGCAGTACTTC. The chain links TRBV6-5 to TRBJ2-7; D perhaps matches TRBD1 (5 bases). V dropped 8 bases and J dropped 5 bases, with 10 bases sitting between them. The CDR3 runs 11 residues. The germline gives CDR1 MNHEY, CDR2 SVGAGI.

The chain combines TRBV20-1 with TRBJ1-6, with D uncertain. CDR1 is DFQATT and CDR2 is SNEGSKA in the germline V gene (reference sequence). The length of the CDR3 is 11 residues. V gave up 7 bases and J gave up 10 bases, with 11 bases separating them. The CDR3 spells CSVADDSPLHF. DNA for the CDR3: TGCAGTGTAGCCGACGACTCACCCCTCCACTTT.

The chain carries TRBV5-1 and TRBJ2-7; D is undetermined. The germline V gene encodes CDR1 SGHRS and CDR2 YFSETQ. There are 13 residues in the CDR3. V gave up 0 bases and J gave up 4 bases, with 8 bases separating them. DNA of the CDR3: TGCGCCAGCAGCTTGGCCAGTCAGTACGAGCAGTACTTC. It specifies CASSLASQYEQYF.

The CDR3 DNA is TGTGCCAGCAGTGGAGAGGATAGATGGGTAGATACGCAGTATTTT. This encodes CASSGEDRWVDTQYF. The chain joins TRBV25-1 to TRBJ2-3; D not resolved. The germline V and J ends were trimmed by 4 bases and 5 bases, with 16 bases remaining between them. This CDR3 region has 15 residues. Germline V CDR1 and CDR2: MGHDK, SYGVNS.

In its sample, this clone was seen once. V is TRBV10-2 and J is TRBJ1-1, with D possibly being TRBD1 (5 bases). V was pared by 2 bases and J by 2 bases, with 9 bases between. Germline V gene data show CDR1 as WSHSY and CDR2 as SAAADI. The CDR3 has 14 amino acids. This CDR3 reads CASSENRGNTEAFF. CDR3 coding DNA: TGCGCCAGCAGTGAGAATAGGGGAAACACTGAAGCTTTCTTT.

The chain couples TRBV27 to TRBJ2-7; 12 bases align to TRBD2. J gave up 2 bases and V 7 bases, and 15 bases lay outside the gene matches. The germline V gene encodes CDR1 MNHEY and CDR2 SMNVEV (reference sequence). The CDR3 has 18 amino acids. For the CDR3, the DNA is TGTGCCAGCATCGCGGTCCGACTAGCGGGAGTTTTTCCCTACGAGCAGTACTTC. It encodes CASIAVRLAGVFPYEQYF.

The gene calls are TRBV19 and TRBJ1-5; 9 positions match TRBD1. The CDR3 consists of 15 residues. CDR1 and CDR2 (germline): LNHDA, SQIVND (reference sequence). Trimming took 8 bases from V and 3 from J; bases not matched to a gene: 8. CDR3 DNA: TGTGCCAGTCGTACAGGGGGCCCCCTCAATCAGCCCCAGCATTTT. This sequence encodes CASRTGGPLNQPQHF.

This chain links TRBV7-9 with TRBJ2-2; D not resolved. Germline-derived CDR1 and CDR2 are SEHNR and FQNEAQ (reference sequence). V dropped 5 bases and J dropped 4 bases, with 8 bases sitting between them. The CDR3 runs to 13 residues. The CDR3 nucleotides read TGTGCCAGCAGCGTACTGATCACCGGGGAGCTGTTTTTT. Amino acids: CASSVLITGELFF. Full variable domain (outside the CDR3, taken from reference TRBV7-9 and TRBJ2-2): DTGVSQNPRHKITKRGQNVTFRCDPISEHNRLYWYRQTLGQGPEFLTYFQNEAQLEKSRLLSDRFSAERPKGSFSTLEIQRTEQGDSAMYLCASSVLITGELFFGEGSRLTVL.

CDR3 nucleotide sequence: TGTGCCAGCAGCTCCAGGGACAGGGGATGGATTGAGCAGTTCTTC. It codes for CASSSRDRGWIEQFF. The rearrangement uses TRBV11-3 and TRBJ2-1; 10 nucleotides align to TRBD1. The J segment lost 9 bases and the V segment lost 4 bases, leaving 9 bases of the junction unmatched. CDR3 length: 15 residues. Germline assignment: CDR1 SGHNT and CDR2 YENEEA.

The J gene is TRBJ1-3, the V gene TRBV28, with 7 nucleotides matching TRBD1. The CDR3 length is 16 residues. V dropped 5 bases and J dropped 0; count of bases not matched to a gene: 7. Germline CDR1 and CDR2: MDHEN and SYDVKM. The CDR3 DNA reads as TGTGCCAGCAGTCTTTACAGGGGCCTCTCTGGAAACACCATATATTTT. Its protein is CASSLYRGLSGNTIYF.

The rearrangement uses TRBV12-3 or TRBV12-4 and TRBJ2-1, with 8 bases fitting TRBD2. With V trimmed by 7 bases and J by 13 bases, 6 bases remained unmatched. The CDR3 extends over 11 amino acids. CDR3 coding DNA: TGTGCCAGCACCACGGGGGGGGCCCAGTTCTTC. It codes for CASTTGGAQFF.

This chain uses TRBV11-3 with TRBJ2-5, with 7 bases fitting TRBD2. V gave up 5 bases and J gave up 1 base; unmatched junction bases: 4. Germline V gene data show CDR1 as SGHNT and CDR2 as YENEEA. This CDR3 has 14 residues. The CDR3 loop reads CASSQWGGQETQYF. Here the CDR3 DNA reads TGTGCCAGCAGCCAGTGGGGGGGCCAAGAGACCCAGTACTTC.

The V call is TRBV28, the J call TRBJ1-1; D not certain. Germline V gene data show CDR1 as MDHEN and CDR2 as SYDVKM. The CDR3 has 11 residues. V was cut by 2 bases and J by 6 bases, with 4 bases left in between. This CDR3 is CASSLRAEAFF. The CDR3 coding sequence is TGTGCCAGCAGTTTACGGGCTGAAGCTTTCTTT.

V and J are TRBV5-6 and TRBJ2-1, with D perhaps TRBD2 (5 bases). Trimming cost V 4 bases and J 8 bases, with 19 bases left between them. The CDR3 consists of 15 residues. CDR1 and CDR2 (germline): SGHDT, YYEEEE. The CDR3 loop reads CASSRVRPGGDEQFF. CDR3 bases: TGTGCCAGCAGCCGAGTCCGGCCCGGAGGCGATGAGCAGTTCTTC.

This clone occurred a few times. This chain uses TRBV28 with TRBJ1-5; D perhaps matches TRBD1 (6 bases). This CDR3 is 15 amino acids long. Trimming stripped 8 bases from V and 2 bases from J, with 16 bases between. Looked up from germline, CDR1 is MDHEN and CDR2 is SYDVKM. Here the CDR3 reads CASYPTGFRNQPQHF. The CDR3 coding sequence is TGTGCCAGCTACCCCACAGGGTTTCGCAATCAGCCCCAGCATTTT.

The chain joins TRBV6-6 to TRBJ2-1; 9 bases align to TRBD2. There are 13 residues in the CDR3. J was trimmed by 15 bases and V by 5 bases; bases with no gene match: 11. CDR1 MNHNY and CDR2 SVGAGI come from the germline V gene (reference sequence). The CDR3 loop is CASSGGGAQAPFF. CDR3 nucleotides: TGTGCCAGCAGTGGCGGGGGGGCCCAGGCCCCGTTCTTC.

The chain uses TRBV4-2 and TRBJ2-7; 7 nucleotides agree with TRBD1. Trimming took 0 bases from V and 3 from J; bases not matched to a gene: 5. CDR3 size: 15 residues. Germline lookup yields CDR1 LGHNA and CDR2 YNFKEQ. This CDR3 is CASSQDRDRVYEQYF. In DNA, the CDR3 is TGTGCCAGCAGCCAAGATAGAGACAGGGTCTACGAGCAGTACTTC.

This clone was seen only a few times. The CDR3 nucleotides are TGTGCCAGCAGCTTGGTAGAGAAAGAGACCCAGTACTTC. Encoded protein: CASSLVEKETQYF. The chain employs TRBV5-4 and TRBJ2-5, with D uncertain. Germline CDR1 reads SGHNT; CDR2 reads YYREEE (reference sequence). The CDR3 extends over 13 amino acids. Trimming removed 0 bases at V and 3 bases at J, with 6 bases between.